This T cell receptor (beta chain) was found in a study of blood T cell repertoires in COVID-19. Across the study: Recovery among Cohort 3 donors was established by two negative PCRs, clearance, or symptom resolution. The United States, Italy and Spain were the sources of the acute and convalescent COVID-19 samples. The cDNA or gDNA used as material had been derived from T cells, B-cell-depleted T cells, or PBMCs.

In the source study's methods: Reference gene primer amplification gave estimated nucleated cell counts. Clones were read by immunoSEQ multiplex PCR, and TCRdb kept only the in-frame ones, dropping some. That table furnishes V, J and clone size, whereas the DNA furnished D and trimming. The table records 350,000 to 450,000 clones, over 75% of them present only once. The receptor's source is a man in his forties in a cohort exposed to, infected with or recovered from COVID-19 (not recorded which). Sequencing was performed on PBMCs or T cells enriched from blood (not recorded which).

The CDR3: CASGGGIYNEQFF. The CDR3 region has the DNA TGTGCCAGCGGAGGAGGGATTTACAATGAGCAGTTCTTC. The J gene is TRBJ2-1, the V gene TRBV28; a possible D gene is TRBD2 (6 bases). This CDR3 contains 13 residues. Germline CDR1 MDHEN, CDR2 SYDVKM. V dropped 8 bases and J dropped 4 bases, with 12 bases sitting between them.